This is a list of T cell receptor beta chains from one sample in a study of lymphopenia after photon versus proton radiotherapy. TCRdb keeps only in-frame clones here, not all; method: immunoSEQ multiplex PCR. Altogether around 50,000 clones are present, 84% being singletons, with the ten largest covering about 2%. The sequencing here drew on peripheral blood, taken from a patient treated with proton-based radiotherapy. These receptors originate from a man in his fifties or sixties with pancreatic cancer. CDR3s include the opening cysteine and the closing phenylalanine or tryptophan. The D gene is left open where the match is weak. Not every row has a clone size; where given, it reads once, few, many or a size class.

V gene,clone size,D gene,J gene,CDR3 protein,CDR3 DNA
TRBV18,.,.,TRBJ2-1,CASSPPDTYNEQFF,TGTGCCAGCTCACCACCGGACACCTACAATGAGCAGTTCTTC
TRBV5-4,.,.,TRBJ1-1,CASSMVRTLEAFF,TGTGCCAGCAGCATGGTCAGGACACTTGAAGCTTTCTTT
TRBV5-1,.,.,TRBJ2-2,CASSFTPSQRELFF,TGCGCCAGCAGCTTCACTCCGAGTCAGAGGGAGCTGTTTTTT
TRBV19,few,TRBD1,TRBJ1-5,CASRQARTGGINQPQHF,TGTGCCAGTAGACAAGCGAGAACAGGGGGGATAAATCAGCCCCAGCATTTT
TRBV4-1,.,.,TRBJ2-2,CASSQGADRIGELFF,TGCGCCAGCAGCCAAGGGGCCGACCGGATAGGGGAGCTGTTTTTT
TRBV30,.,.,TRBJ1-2,CIGKDGTPANYGYTF,TGTATCGGGAAGGACGGGACACCAGCTAACTATGGCTACACCTTC
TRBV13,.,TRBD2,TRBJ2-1,CASSSGTSYNEQFF,TGTGCCAGCAGCTCCGGGACTAGCTACAATGAGCAGTTCTTC
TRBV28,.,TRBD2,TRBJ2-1,CATNPLGLAGPYNEQFF,TGTGCCACCAACCCTCTGGGGCTAGCGGGGCCATACAATGAGCAGTTCTTC
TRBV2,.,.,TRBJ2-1,CASRGSIRRSNEQFF,TGTGCCAGCAGAGGCAGCATAAGACGTTCCAATGAGCAGTTCTTC
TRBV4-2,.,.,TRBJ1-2,CASSPAGASNYGYTF,TGTGCCAGCAGCCCAGCTGGGGCGTCGAACTATGGCTACACCTTC
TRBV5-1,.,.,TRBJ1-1,CASRASENTEAFF,TGCGCCAGCAGAGCCAGTGAGAACACTGAAGCTTTCTTT
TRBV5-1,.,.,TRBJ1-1,CASSFTALNTEAFF,TGCGCCAGCAGCTTCACGGCGTTGAACACTGAAGCTTTCTTT
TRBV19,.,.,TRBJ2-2,CASKAGQLNTGELFF,TGTGCCAGTAAAGCCGGACAGCTGAACACCGGGGAGCTGTTTTTT
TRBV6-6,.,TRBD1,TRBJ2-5,CASSYDRGRQETQYF,TGTGCCAGCAGTTACGACAGGGGGCGGCAAGAGACCCAGTACTTC
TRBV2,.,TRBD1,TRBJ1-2,CASTRQGAYGYTF,TGTGCCAGCACACGACAGGGGGCCTATGGCTACACCTTC
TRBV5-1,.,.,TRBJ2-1,CASSKLGVGSYNEQFF,TGCGCCAGCAGCAAGCTAGGGGTGGGGTCCTACAATGAGCAGTTCTTC
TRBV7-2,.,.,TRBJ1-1,CASSHWGTEAFF,TGTGCCAGCAGCCACTGGGGGACTGAAGCTTTCTTT
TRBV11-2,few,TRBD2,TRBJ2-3,CASSLRLAVRYTQYF,TGTGCCAGCAGCTTACGACTAGCGGTTCGGTATACGCAGTATTTT
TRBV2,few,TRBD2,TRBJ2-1,CASRGSLAGVVSYNEQFF,TGTGCCAGCAGAGGAAGCCTAGCGGGAGTGGTCTCCTACAATGAGCAGTTCTTC
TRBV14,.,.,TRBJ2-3,CASSPGGTPLLGTDTQYF,TGTGCCAGCAGCCCGGGTGGGACTCCCTTGTTGGGAACAGATACGCAGTATTTT
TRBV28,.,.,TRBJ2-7,CASSFGGVSYEQYF,TGTGCCAGCAGTTTCGGGGGTGTCTCCTACGAGCAGTACTTC
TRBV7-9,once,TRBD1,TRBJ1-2,CASSYRGSNYGYTF,TGTGCCAGCAGCTACAGGGGTAGCAACTATGGCTACACCTTC